The rows below give T cell receptor beta chains drawn from one sample of a study of blood T cells in healthy people across ages. A single record per CDR3 protein comes from TCRdb applying MiXCR to the 5' RACE reads. Of hundreds of thousands of distinct CDR3 sequences in the sample, 58% were seen once. Sequencing was carried out using blood. Receptors originate from a man aged 25-45 years in good health. The CDR3 runs from the conserved cysteine through the conserved F or W. Some rows mark clone size as missing; the rest say once, few, many or name a class of expanded clone.

CASSLALFDTQYF,TRBV7-2,few
CASSDGLSGGTDTQYF,TRBV10-2,NA
CSARDPVIGRTYEQYF,TRBV20-1,NA
CASRTGFSNSPLHF,TRBV7-9,few
CASSMDKEQFF,TRBV5-1,NA
CASSLNRPDEEAFF,TRBV5-1,NA
CASSPTAGRTQPQHF,TRBV4-2,NA
CASSYGAQYEQYF,TRBV6-2/TRBV6-3,NA
CAISSVRGADSYEQYF,TRBV10-3,NA
CASSYGGAGLEANVLTF,TRBV6-2/TRBV6-3,NA
CASSQGGIASNQPQHF,TRBV13,NA
CASSLVYSGANVLTF,TRBV7-9,NA
CASSEPRGGNEQFF,TRBV25-1,NA
CASSIGGPGNQPQHF,TRBV19,NA
CASIKSSTYEQYF,TRBV28,NA
CASSVSVPYEQYF,TRBV28,NA
CASSYRLEGDTQYF,TRBV6-5,NA
CASSQDASGGSLWNEQFF,TRBV4-2,NA
CASSEFRDRDSIQYF,TRBV25-1,NA
CASSPSAGETYEQYF,TRBV18,once
CASSTTDTQYF,TRBV7-2,many
CASSQEGRPQETQYF,TRBV4-2,NA
CASSLTGYYEQYF,TRBV5-1,NA
CASSPPTGVHEQYF,TRBV18,NA
CASSPRSGTEAFF,TRBV19,NA
CASKGGTDTQYF,TRBV12-3/TRBV12-4,NA
CSGGNPSLGEQYF,TRBV20-1,NA
CASSLSGTGASSSGNTIYF,TRBV7-2,NA
CASRREFLYNEQYF,TRBV3-1,NA
CASSLAGRDTGNTIYF,TRBV28,NA
CASSQKTGNQPQHF,TRBV4-3,NA
CSARGVRGGPDTQYF,TRBV20-1,NA
CASSPKAGLPYNEQFF,TRBV4-3,NA